This T cell receptor (beta chain) is drawn from a study of T cell changes during pregnancy in multiple sclerosis. The protocol was immunoSEQ multiplex PCR, while the TCRdb copy is restricted to in-frame clones and leaves out a portion. The sample holds tens of thousands of clones, 70% to 90% seen once. Between the trimmed V and J ends, which lost 3 bases and 6 bases, there was a span of 17 bases. This CDR3 is 16 amino acids long. CDR1 is LNHDA, CDR2 SQIVND, per germline (reference sequence). This TCR came from a female donor with multiple sclerosis, enrolled in a pregnancy study. Sample: CD8+ T cells from peripheral blood mononuclear cells, taken after pregnancy. The J gene is TRBJ2-2, the V gene TRBV19; D may be TRBD2 (5 bases). As DNA, the CDR3 is TGTGCCAGTAGTATTGGAGGCAGACTTTTCGCCGGGGAGCTGTTTTTT. This encodes CASSIGGRLFAGELFF.